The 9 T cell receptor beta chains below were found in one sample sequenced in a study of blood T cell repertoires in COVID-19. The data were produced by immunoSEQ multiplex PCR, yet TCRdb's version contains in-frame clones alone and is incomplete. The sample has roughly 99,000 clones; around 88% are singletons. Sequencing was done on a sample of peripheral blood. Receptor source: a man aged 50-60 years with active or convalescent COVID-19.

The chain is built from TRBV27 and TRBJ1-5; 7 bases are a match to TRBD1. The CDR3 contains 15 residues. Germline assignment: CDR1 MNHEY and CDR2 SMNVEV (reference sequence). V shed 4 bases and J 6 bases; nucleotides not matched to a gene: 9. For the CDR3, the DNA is TGTGCCAGCAGTTCTCGACAGGGACTTCTTCAGCCCCAGCATTTT. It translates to CASSSRQGLLQPQHF.

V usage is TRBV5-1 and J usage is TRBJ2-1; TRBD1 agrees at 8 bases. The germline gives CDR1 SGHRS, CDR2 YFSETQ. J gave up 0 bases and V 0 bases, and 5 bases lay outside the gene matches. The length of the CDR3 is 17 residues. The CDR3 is CASSLGTGKISYNEQFF. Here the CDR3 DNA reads TGCGCCAGCAGCTTGGGGACAGGGAAGATCTCCTACAATGAGCAGTTCTTC.

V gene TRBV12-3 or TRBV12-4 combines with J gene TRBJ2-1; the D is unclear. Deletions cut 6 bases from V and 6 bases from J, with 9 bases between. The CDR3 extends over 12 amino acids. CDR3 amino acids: CASSRSGNEQFF. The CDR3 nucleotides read TGTGCCAGCAGCCGTAGTGGCAATGAGCAGTTCTTC.

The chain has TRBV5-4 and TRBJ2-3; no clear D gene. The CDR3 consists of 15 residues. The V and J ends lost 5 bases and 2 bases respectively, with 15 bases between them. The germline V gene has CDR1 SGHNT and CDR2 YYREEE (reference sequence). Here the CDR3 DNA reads TGTGCCAGCAGTCCAGGCGTGGCTTTCACAGATACGCAGTATTTT. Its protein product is CASSPGVAFTDTQYF.

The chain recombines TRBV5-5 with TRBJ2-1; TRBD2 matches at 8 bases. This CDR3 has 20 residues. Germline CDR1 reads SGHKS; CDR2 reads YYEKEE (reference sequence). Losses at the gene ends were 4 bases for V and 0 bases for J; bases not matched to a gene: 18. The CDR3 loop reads CASSAAPGTRYRSSYNEQFF. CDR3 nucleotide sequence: TGTGCCAGCAGCGCGGCACCCGGGACTAGGTACCGCAGCTCCTACAATGAGCAGTTCTTC. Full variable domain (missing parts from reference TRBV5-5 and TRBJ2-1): DAGVTQSPTHLIKTRGQQVTLRCSPISGHKSVSWYQQVLGQGPQFIFQYYEKEERGRGNFPDRFSARQFPNYSSELNVNALLLGDSALYLCASSAAPGTRYRSSYNEQFFGPGTRLTVL.

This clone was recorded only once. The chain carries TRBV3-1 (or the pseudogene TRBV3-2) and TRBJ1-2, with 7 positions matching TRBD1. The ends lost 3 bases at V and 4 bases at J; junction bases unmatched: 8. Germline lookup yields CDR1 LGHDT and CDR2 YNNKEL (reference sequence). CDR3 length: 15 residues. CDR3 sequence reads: CASSHHKGQPYGYTF. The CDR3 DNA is TGTGCCAGCAGCCATCATAAGGGACAGCCCTATGGCTACACCTTC.

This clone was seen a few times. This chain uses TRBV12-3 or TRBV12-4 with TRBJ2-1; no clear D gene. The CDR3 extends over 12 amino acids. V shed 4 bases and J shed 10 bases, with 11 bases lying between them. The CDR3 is CASSSHYIEQFF. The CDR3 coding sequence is TGTGCCAGCAGTTCGCACTACATAGAGCAGTTCTTC.

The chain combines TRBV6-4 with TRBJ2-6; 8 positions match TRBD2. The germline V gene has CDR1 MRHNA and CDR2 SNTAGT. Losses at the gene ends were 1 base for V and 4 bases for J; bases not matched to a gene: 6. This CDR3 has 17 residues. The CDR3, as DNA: TGTGCCAGCAGTGACTTCGGACTAGCCCCCGGGGCCAACGTCCTGACTTTC. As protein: CASSDFGLAPGANVLTF.

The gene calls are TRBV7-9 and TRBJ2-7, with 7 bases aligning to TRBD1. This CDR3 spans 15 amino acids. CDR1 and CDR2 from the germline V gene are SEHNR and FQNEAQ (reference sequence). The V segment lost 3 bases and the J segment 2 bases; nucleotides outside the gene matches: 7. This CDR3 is CASSFGTAGPYEQYF. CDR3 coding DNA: TGTGCCAGCAGCTTCGGGACAGCCGGACCCTACGAGCAGTACTTC. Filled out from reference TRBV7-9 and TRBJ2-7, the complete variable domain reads DTGVSQNPRHKITKRGQNVTFRCDPISEHNRLYWYRQTLGQGPEFLTYFQNEAQLEKSRLLSDRFSAERPKGSFSTLEIQRTEQGDSAMYLCASSFGTAGPYEQYFGPGTRLTVT.